The 16 T cell receptor beta chains in this list originate from one sample, sequenced in a study of cytomegalovirus exposure and HLA in healthy donors. Sequencing used immunoSEQ multiplex PCR; TCRdb keeps in-frame clones, though not all of them. The sample holds 140,000 to 150,000 clones; over 90% are singletons and the top ten take 1.8%. The sample was PBMCs. The source is a man aged 18 to 35 in good health and CMV-seropositive.

Here the CDR3 reads CASSLDGIFGNIQYF. CDR3 DNA sequence: TGTGCCAGCAGCTTGGACGGGATCTTTGGAAACATTCAGTACTTC. The chain joins TRBV11-2 to TRBJ2-4; maybe TRBD2 (5 bases). CDR1 is SGHAT and CDR2 is FQNNGV in the germline V gene. Trimming took 3 bases from V and 6 from J, leaving 15 bases between them. This CDR3 comprises 15 residues.

V usage is TRBV10-1 and J usage is TRBJ1-1, with 11 positions matching TRBD1. The CDR3 extends over 14 amino acids. Trimming cost V 2 bases and J 7 bases; bases outside gene matches: 3. Germline V lookup: CDR1 WNHNN, CDR2 SYGVQD (reference sequence). Written as DNA, the CDR3 is TGCGCCAGCAGTGAGGGACAGGGGGCTAGTGAAGCTTTCTTT. It translates to CASSEGQGASEAFF.

In this sample, this clone turned up once. V and J are TRBV15 and TRBJ2-7; 11 bases align to TRBD2. With 1 base clipped from V and 5 bases from J, the junction kept 4 bases outside the gene matches. The CDR3 sequence is 15 residues long. Germline V CDR1 and CDR2: LNHNV, YYDKDF (reference sequence). In nucleotides, the CDR3 is TGTGCCACCAGCAGAGGTAGCGGGAGGGCCGACGAGCAGTACTTC. Translated: CATSRGSGRADEQYF.

This clone was detected once. The V and J genes are TRBV5-5 and TRBJ2-7; 8 bases line up with TRBD1. With V trimmed by 0 bases and J by 4 bases, 6 bases remained unmatched. Germline CDR1 is SGHKS and CDR2 is YYEKEE (reference sequence). The CDR3 is 15 amino acids. CDR3 amino acids: CASSLVAGGGYEQYF. CDR3 sequence (DNA): TGTGCCAGCAGCTTGGTGGCAGGGGGCGGGTACGAGCAGTACTTC.

The chain joins TRBV5-1 to TRBJ2-3; 7 nucleotides align to TRBD2. The CDR3 has 20 residues. V lost 0 bases, J lost 0 bases, and 16 bases stayed unmatched. Germline V gene sequence: CDR1 SGHRS, CDR2 YFSETQ. CDR3 nucleotides: TGCGCCAGCAGCTTGGGTCCCCCCAGTGGGGGGGATCCTAGCACAGATACGCAGTATTTT. Its protein is CASSLGPPSGGDPSTDTQYF.

The rearrangement links TRBV6-1 to TRBJ2-7; D not certain. CDR1 is MNHNS and CDR2 is SASEGT in the germline V gene. V was trimmed by 2 bases and J by 3 bases, leaving 5 bases between them. This CDR3 comprises 12 residues. The DNA for the CDR3 is TGTGCCAGCAGTGAAAACGGCTACGAGCAGTACTTC. This translates into CASSENGYEQYF.

J is TRBJ1-5 and V is TRBV6-5; D gene ambiguous. Trimming stripped 4 bases from V and 6 bases from J, with 10 bases between. CDR3 length: 13 residues. Germline assignment: CDR1 MNHEY and CDR2 SVGAGI. The CDR3 sequence is CASSSRTGQPQHF. In DNA, the CDR3 is TGTGCCAGCAGTTCCCGCACGGGTCAGCCCCAGCATTTT.

The J gene is TRBJ1-1, the V gene TRBV30; 7 bases are a match to TRBD1. V shed 5 bases, J shed 2 bases, and the junction held 8 bases outside the gene matches. This CDR3 region has 14 residues. Germline V gene lookup returns CDR1 GTSNPN and CDR2 SVGIG (reference sequence). The CDR3: CAWGPGQRNTEAFF. The CDR3 nucleotides read TGTGCCTGGGGACCGGGACAGCGAAACACTGAAGCTTTCTTT. Supplemented by reference TRBV30 and TRBJ1-1, the full variable domain reads SQTIHQWPATLVQPVGSPLSLECTVEGTSNPNLYWYRQAAGRGLQLLFYSVGIGQISSEVPQNLSASRPQDRQFILSSKKLLLSDSGFYLCAWGPGQRNTEAFFGQGTRLTVV.

The chain has TRBV18 and TRBJ2-5, with D perhaps TRBD2 (6 bases). Per the germline V gene, CDR1 is KGHSH and CDR2 is LQKENI. Trimming shortened V by 0 bases and J by 5 bases, and 19 bases separated the two germline ends. There are 17 residues in the CDR3. The CDR3 bases are TGTGCCAGCTCACCACCGAATGGCGGGATGGATGGGGAGACCCAGTACTTC. Amino acids: CASSPPNGGMDGETQYF.

V usage is TRBV5-5 and J usage is TRBJ1-3, with D possibly TRBD1 on 6 matching bases. CDR3 length: 16 amino acids. Germline V gene lookup returns CDR1 SGHKS and CDR2 YYEKEE (reference sequence). V shed 0 bases and J shed 2 bases, with 12 bases lying between them. Here the CDR3 reads CASSLAGQGTGNTIYF. The CDR3 DNA is TGTGCCAGCAGCTTGGCGGGGCAGGGGACTGGAAACACCATATATTTT.

This clone was counted only a few times. The genes are TRBV10-3 and TRBJ2-7; TRBD2 agrees at 11 bases. The CDR3 covers 16 residues. Trimming took 3 bases from V and 2 from J; bases not matched to a gene: 6. Germline CDR1 and CDR2: ENHRY and SYGVKD. The CDR3 loop reads CAISDPGLAETYEQYF. The DNA of the CDR3 is TGTGCCATCAGTGACCCGGGACTAGCGGAAACCTACGAGCAGTACTTC.

The chain employs TRBV29-1 and TRBJ2-2; D possibly corresponds to TRBD1 (6 bases). The CDR3 is made up of 15 amino acids. Germline values: CDR1 SQVTM, CDR2 ANQGSEA. V lost 6 bases, J lost 0 bases, and 14 bases lay in between. Written as DNA, the CDR3 is TGCAGCGTGAGGACAGTAAACACGAACACCGGGGAGCTGTTTTTT. Residues: CSVRTVNTNTGELFF.

The rearrangement links TRBV29-1 to TRBJ1-1, with TRBD1 identical over 7 bases. The germline CDR1 and CDR2 sequences are SQVTM and ANQGSEA. The CDR3 has 14 amino acids. J was trimmed by 0 bases and V by 5 bases; bases with no gene match: 6. The CDR3 loop reads CSVYWGQMNTEAFF. As DNA, the CDR3 is TGCAGCGTTTACTGGGGACAGATGAACACTGAAGCTTTCTTT. The full variable domain, with the rest looked up from reference TRBV29-1 and TRBJ1-1, is SAVISQKPSRDICQRGTSLTIQCQVDSQVTMMFWYRQQPGQSLTLIATANQGSEATYESGFVIDKFPISRPNLTFSTLTVSNMSPEDSSIYLCSVYWGQMNTEAFFGQGTRLTVV.

The rearrangement joins TRBV11-2 to TRBJ2-1; 10 bases are shared with TRBD2. The CDR3 is 15 amino acids. Germline V CDR1 and CDR2: SGHAT, FQNNGV. Trimming cost V 6 bases and J 6 bases; bases outside gene matches: 8. The CDR3 loop reads CASSILAGDGNEQFF. The CDR3 DNA reads as TGTGCCAGCAGTATCCTAGCGGGAGACGGCAATGAGCAGTTCTTC.

This chain's CDR3 is CASSQRGSGSYEQYF. As DNA, the CDR3 is TGTGCCAGCAGCCAACGGGGTAGCGGGAGCTACGAGCAGTACTTC. The gene calls are TRBV5-4 and TRBJ2-7; 9 bases map to TRBD2. The CDR3 length is 15 residues. Trimming removed 4 bases from V and 3 bases from J; junction bases left unmatched: 8. The V gene's germline CDR1 is SGHNT and CDR2 YYREEE (reference sequence).

The chain joins TRBV5-1 to TRBJ1-1; 7 nucleotides line up with TRBD1. CDR3 length equals 12 residues. Germline V CDR1 and CDR2: SGHRS, YFSETQ. The ends lost 7 bases at V and 2 bases at J; junction bases unmatched: 2. In DNA form, the CDR3 reads TGCGCCAGCCGGGACAGCAACACTGAAGCTTTCTTT. Translation: CASRDSNTEAFF.